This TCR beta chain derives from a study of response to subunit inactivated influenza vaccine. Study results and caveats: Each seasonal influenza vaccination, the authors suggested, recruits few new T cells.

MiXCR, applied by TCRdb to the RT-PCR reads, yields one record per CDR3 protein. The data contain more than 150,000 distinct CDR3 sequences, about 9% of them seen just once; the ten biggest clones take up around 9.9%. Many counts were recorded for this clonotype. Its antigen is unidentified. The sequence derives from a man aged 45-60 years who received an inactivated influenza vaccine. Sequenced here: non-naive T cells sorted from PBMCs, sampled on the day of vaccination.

The CDR3 loop reads CASSLANPPQETQYF. The CDR3 DNA sequence: TGCGCCAGCAGCTTGGCCAACCCGCCCCAAGAGACCCAGTACTTC. The rearrangement uses TRBV5-1 and TRBJ2-5; D unclear. CDR1 and CDR2 (germline): SGHRS, YFSETQ. V was shortened by 0 bases and J by 1 base, with 10 bases between the two germline ends. The CDR3 length is 15 residues.